The 13 T cell receptor beta chains below all came from one sample that was sequenced in a study of T cells in Graves' hyperthyroidism and ophthalmopathy. Researchers took RNA transcripts and amplified the TCR beta CDR3 regions from them. Primed by the HTBI set, a first-round RT-PCR was run on the TCR CDR3. TCRdb passed the multiplex PCR reads through MiXCR, listing each CDR3 protein once. The sample shows hundreds of thousands of distinct CDR3 sequences, about 15% of them seen only once. Specimen: blood. The receptors were sampled from a woman aged 18-29 years with Graves' hyperthyroidism.

The chain links TRBV27 to TRBJ2-7, with D possibly TRBD2 on 6 matching bases. Germline lookup yields CDR1 MNHEY and CDR2 SMNVEV (reference sequence). This CDR3 region has 15 residues. Trimming removed 2 bases from V and 1 base from J, with 12 bases in between. CDR3: CASSLTGEVSYEQYF. The CDR3 DNA sequence: TGTGCCAGCAGTTTAACGGGAGAGGTTTCCTACGAGCAGTACTTC.

This clonotype was found a few times. The chain links TRBV6-5 to TRBJ2-1; 9 bases line up with TRBD2. Germline CDR1 and CDR2: MNHEY and SVGAGI. This CDR3 is 17 amino acids long. After removal of 1 base from V and 3 bases from J, the junction contained 7 bases not matched to a gene. In DNA form, the CDR3 reads TGTGCCAGCAGTTACTTCGGCGGGGGGGCAGGCTACAATGAGCAGTTCTTC. Translated, it gives CASSYFGGGAGYNEQFF.

This clonotype has ten or more counts. The chain employs TRBV27 and TRBJ2-1; 11 bases line up with TRBD2. Germline V CDR1 and CDR2: MNHEY, SMNVEV (reference sequence). V was clipped by 0 bases and J by 9 bases; unmatched bases: 10. The CDR3 consists of 17 residues. DNA for the CDR3: TGTGCCAGCAGTTTATCCAGTTCTGGTAGCGGGAGGGTTGAGCAGTTCTTC. Translating it yields CASSLSSSGSGRVEQFF.

V and J are TRBV19 and TRBJ2-1; 9 nucleotides align to TRBD2. Trimming took 2 bases from V and 6 from J; bases not matched to a gene: 8. From germline, CDR1 is LNHDA and CDR2 SQIVND (reference sequence). The CDR3 is made up of 16 amino acids. In DNA, the CDR3 is TGTGCCAGTAGTATAAAGGGACTAGCCGTTACCAATGAGCAGTTCTTC. This gives the protein CASSIKGLAVTNEQFF. Together with reference TRBV19 and TRBJ2-1, the CDR3 gives the full variable domain: DGGITQSPKYLFRKEGQNVTLSCEQNLNHDAMYWYRQDPGQGLRLIYYSQIVNDFQKGDIAEGYSVSREKKESFPLTVTSAQKNPTAFYLCASSIKGLAVTNEQFFGPGTRLTVL.

At least ten counts were recorded for this clonotype. The chain uses TRBV28 and TRBJ1-1; D is perhaps TRBD1 (5 bases). The CDR3 sequence is 13 residues long. Trimming took 7 bases from V and 1 from J, leaving 10 bases between them. Germline V lookup: CDR1 MDHEN, CDR2 SYDVKM. DNA of the CDR3: TGTGCCAGCAAGTCTCAGGGGAACACTGAAGCTTTCTTT. Translated: CASKSQGNTEAFF.

V usage is TRBV10-3 and J usage is TRBJ2-7; 7 nucleotides agree with TRBD1. The CDR3 length is 13 residues. In germline, CDR1 is ENHRY, CDR2 SYGVKD. V gave up 7 bases and J gave up 3 bases; unmatched junction bases: 6. The CDR3 nucleotides read TGTGCCATCAAACCGGGACAGATCTACGAGCAGTACTTC. Translating it yields CAIKPGQIYEQYF.

The CDR3: CASSLIFPWAMNTEAFF. The CDR3 DNA sequence: TGTGCCAGCAGTTTGATATTTCCCTGGGCGATGAACACTGAAGCTTTCTTT. This chain joins TRBV12-3 or TRBV12-4 and TRBJ1-1; no reliable D call. The V end was cut by 3 bases, the J end by 0 bases, with 17 bases between. This CDR3 contains 17 residues.

This clonotype has only a few counts. This chain links TRBV7-2 with TRBJ1-3, with unresolved D. V dropped 4 bases and J dropped 3 bases, with 13 bases sitting between them. This CDR3 has 15 residues. CDR1 is SGHTA, CDR2 FQGNSA, per germline. CDR3: CASSWRAGVGNTIYF. The DNA of the CDR3 is TGTGCCAGCAGCTGGAGGGCAGGCGTTGGAAACACCATATATTTT. Variable domain in full (rest from reference TRBV7-2 and TRBJ1-3): GAGVSQSPSNKVTEKGKDVELRCDPISGHTALYWYRQSLGQGLEFLIYFQGNSAPDKSGLPSDRFSAERTGGSVSTLTIQRTQQEDSAVYLCASSWRAGVGNTIYFGEGSWLTVV.

This clonotype was recorded many times. The chain combines TRBV18 with TRBJ1-1; D gene uncertain. V lost 3 bases and J 8 bases, leaving 13 bases between the germline ends. Germline CDR1 KGHSH, CDR2 LQKENI. The CDR3 covers 13 residues. The CDR3 here is CASSPSNGGEAFF. The CDR3 nucleotides are TGTGCCAGCTCACCCAGCAACGGCGGAGAAGCTTTCTTT.

Many counts were recorded for this clonotype. The V call is TRBV12-3 or TRBV12-4, the J call TRBJ1-1; D call uncertain. V dropped 5 bases and J dropped 1 base, with 11 bases sitting between them. The CDR3 consists of 14 residues. The CDR3 here is CASSPFTSNTEAFF. For the CDR3, the DNA is TGTGCCAGCAGTCCATTTACTTCGAACACTGAAGCTTTCTTT.

This clonotype was observed many times. This chain links TRBV12-3 or TRBV12-4 with TRBJ2-1, with TRBD2 matching over 11 bases. Trimming removed 3 bases from V and 9 bases from J; junction bases left unmatched: 7. CDR3 length: 15 amino acids. CDR3 in amino acids: CASSLGLAGGVEQFF. The CDR3 coding sequence is TGTGCCAGCAGTTTGGGTCTAGCGGGGGGTGTTGAGCAGTTCTTC.

The J gene is TRBJ2-1, the V gene TRBV7-6; D is perhaps TRBD2 (6 bases). The CDR3 has 16 amino acids. The germline V gene encodes CDR1 SGHVS and CDR2 FNYEAQ. V lost 2 bases and J lost 5, with 16 bases in between. CDR3 coding DNA: TGTGCCAGCAGCTTACCAGCGGGCGAGGTAAACAATGAGCAGTTCTTC. Amino acid sequence: CASSLPAGEVNNEQFF. The full variable domain, completed using reference TRBV7-6 and TRBJ2-1, is GAGVSQSPRYKVTKRGQDVALRCDPISGHVSLYWYRQALGQGPEFLTYFNYEAQQDKSGLPNDRFSAERPEGSISTLTIQRTEQRDSAMYRCASSLPAGEVNNEQFFGPGTRLTVL.

This clonotype was seen only a few times. CDR3 coding DNA: TGCGCCAGCAGCTTGTATGGGGGGCAAACCTACAATGAGCAGTTCTTC. Protein product: CASSLYGGQTYNEQFF. The rearrangement joins TRBV5-1 to TRBJ2-1, with D perhaps TRBD1 or TRBD2 (6 bases each). Trimming cost V 1 base and J 2 bases, with 13 bases left between them. The CDR3 spans 16 residues. The germline V gene has CDR1 SGHRS and CDR2 YFSETQ. The whole variable domain, filled in from reference TRBV5-1 and TRBJ2-1, reads KAGVTQTPRYLIKTRGQQVTLSCSPISGHRSVSWYQQTPGQGLQFLFEYFSETQRNKGNFPGRFSGRQFSNSRSEMNVSTLELGDSALYLCASSLYGGQTYNEQFFGPGTRLTVL.